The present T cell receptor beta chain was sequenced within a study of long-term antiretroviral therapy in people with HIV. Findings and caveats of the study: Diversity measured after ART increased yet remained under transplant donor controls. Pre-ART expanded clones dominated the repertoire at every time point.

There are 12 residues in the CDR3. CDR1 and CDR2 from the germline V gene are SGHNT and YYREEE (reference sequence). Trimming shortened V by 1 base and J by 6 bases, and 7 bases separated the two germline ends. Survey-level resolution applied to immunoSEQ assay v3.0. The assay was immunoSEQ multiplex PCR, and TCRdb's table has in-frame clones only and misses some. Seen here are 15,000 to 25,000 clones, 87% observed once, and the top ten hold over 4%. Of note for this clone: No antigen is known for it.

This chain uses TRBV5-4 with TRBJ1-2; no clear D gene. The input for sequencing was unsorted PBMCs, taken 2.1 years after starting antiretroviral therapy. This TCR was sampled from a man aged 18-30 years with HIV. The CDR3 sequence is CASSLYTNGYTF. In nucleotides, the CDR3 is TGTGCCAGCAGCTTGTACACCAATGGCTACACCTTC.